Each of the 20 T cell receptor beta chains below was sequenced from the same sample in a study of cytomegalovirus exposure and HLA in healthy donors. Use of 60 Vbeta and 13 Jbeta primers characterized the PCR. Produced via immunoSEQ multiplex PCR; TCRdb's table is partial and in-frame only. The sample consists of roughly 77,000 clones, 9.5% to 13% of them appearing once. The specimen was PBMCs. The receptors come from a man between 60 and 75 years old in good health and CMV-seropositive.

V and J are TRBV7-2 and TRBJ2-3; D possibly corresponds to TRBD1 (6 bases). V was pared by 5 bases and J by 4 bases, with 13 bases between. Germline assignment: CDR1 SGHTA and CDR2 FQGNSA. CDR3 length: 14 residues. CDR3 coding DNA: TGTGCCAGCAGCCGAAACAGGGACGCAGATACGCAGTATTTT. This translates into CASSRNRDADTQYF.

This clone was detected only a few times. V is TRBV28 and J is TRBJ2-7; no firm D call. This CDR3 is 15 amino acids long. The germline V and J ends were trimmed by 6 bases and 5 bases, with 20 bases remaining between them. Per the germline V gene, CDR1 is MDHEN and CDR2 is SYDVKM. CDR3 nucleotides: TGTGCCAGCAGCTCCCTCCAGGTTGCCTTAGACGAGCAGTACGTC. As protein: CASSSLQVALDEQYV.

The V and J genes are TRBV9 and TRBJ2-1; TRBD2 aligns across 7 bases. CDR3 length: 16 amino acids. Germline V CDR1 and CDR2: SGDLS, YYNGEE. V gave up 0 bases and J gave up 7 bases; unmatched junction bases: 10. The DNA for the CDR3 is TGTGCCAGCAGCGTAGACAAGGAGGGAGGGAAAAATGAGCAGTTCTTC. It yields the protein CASSVDKEGGKNEQFF.

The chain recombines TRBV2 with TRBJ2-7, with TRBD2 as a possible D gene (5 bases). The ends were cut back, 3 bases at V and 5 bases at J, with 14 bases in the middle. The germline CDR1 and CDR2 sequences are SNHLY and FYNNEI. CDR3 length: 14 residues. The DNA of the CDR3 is TGTGCCAGCAGTGAGGAGGACGACCTCGACGAGCAGTACGTC. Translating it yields CASSEEDDLDEQYV.

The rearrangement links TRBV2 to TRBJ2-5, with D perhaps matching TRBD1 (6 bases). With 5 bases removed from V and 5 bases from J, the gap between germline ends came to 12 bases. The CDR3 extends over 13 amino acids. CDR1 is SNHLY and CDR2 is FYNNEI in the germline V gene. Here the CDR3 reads CASSQGTGETQYF. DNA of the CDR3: TGTGCCAGCAGTCAGGGGACGGGGGAGACCCAGTACTTC. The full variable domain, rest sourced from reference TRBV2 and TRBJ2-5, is EPEVTQTPSHQVTQMGQEVILRCVPISNHLYFYWYRQILGQKVEFLVSFYNNEISEKSEIFDDQFSVERPDGSNFTLKIRSTKLEDSAMYFCASSQGTGETQYFGPGTRLLVL.

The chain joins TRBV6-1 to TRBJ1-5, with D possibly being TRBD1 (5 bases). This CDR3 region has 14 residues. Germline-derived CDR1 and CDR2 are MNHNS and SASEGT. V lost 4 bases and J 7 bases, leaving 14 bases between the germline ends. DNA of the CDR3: TGTGCCAGCAGTGTAGGCCAGGGAGGCCAGCCCCAGCATTTT. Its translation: CASSVGQGGQPQHF.

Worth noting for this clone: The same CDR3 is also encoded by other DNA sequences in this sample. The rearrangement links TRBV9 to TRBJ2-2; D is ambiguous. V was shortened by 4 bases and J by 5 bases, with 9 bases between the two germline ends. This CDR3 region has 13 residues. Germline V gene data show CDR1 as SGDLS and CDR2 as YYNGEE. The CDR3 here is CASSPPVTGELFF. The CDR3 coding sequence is TGTGCCAGCAGCCCCCCCGTAACCGGGGAGCTGTTTTTT.

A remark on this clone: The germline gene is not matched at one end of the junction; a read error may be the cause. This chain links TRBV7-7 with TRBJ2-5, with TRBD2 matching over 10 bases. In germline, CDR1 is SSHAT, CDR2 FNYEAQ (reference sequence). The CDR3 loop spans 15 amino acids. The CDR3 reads CASSITSGKQETQYF. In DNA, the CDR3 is TGTGCTAGCAGTATTACTAGCGGGAAACAAGAGACCCAGTACTTC.

The CDR3 reads CASSLSAGRDQPQHF. Here the CDR3 DNA reads TGCGCCAGCAGCTTAAGTGCAGGGAGGGATCAGCCCCAGCATTTT. This rearrangement joins TRBV5-1 to TRBJ1-5, with D maybe TRBD1 (5 bases). The CDR3 consists of 15 residues. Between the trimmed V and J ends, which lost 2 bases and 5 bases, there was a span of 14 bases. Germline V CDR1 and CDR2: SGHRS, YFSETQ.

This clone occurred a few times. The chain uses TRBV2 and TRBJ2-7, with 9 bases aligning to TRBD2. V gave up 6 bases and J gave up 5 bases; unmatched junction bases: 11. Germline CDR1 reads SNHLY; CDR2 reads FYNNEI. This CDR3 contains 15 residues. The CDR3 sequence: CASSRLAGFSDEQYV. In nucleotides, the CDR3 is TGTGCCAGCAGCCGGCTAGCGGGGTTTTCCGACGAGCAGTACGTC.

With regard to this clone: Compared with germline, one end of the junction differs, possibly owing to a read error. The CDR3 protein is CASSLFQTSGGTDTQYF. In nucleotides, the CDR3 is TGTGCTAGCAGCCTCTTCCAGACTAGCGGTGGCACAGATACGCAGTATTTT. The rearrangement joins TRBV7-7 to TRBJ2-3; 9 positions match TRBD2. The CDR3 has 17 residues. Germline-derived CDR1 and CDR2 are SSHAT and FNYEAQ (reference sequence).

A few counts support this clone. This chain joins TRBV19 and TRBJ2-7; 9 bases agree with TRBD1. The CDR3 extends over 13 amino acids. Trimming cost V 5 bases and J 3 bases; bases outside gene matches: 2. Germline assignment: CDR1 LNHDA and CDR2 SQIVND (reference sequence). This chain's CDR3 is CASSAGQGYEQYF. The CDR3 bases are TGTGCCAGTAGTGCGGGACAGGGCTACGAGCAGTACTTC. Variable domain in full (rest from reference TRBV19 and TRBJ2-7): DGGITQSPKYLFRKEGQNVTLSCEQNLNHDAMYWYRQDPGQGLRLIYYSQIVNDFQKGDIAEGYSVSREKKESFPLTVTSAQKNPTAFYLCASSAGQGYEQYFGPGTRLTVT.

The CDR3 sequence is CASSQAGSIQYF. The DNA of the CDR3 is TGCGCCAGCAGCCAGGCGGGGAGCATTCAGTACTTC. The genes are TRBV4-1 and TRBJ2-4; perhaps TRBD2 as D (6 bases). CDR3 length: 12 amino acids. The V gene's germline CDR1 is MGHRA and CDR2 YSYEKL. Trimming took off 3 bases at V and 9 bases at J, with 9 bases between the two ends.

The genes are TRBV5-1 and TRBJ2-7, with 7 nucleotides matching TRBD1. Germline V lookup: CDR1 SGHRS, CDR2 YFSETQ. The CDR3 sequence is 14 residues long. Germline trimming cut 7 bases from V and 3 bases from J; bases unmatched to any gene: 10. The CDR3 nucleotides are TGCGCCAGCGGAAAAAGGGACAGTCACTACGAGCAGTACGTC. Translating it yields CASGKRDSHYEQYV.

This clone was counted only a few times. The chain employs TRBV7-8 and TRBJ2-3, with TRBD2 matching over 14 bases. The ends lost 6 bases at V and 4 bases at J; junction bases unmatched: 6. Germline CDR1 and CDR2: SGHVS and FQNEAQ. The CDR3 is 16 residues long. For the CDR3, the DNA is TGTGCCAGCAGTTTACCGGGACTAGCGGGGGCAGATACGCAGTATTTT. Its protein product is CASSLPGLAGADTQYF.

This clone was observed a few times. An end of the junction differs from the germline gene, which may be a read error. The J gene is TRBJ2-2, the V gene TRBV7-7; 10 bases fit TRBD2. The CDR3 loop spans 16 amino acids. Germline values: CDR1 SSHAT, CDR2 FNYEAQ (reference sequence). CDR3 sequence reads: CASSSKREGTTGELFF. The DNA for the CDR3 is TGTGCTAGCAGTTCCAAGCGGGAGGGCACAACCGGGGAGCTGTTTTTT.

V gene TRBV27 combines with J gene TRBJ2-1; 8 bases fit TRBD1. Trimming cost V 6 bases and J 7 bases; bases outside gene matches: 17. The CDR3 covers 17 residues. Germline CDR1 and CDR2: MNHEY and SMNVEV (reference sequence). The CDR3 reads CASRGLGTGPTGNEQFF. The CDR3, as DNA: TGTGCCAGCAGGGGCCTCGGGACAGGACCAACGGGGAATGAGCAGTTCTTC.

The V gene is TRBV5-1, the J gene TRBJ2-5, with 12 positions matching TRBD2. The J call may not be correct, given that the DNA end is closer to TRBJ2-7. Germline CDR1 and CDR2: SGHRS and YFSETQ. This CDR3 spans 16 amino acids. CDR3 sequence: CASSPLAGGPSYEQYF. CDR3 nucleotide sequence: TGCGCCAGCAGCCCGCTAGCGGGAGGGCCCTCCTACGAGCAGTACTTC.

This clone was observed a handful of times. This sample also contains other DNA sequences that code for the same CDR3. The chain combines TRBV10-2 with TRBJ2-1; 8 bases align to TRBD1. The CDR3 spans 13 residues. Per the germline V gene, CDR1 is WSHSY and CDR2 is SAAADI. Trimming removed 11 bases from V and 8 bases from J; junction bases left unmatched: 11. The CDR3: CAGRQGSADEQFF. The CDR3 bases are TGCGCCGGGAGACAGGGGTCGGCAGATGAGCAGTTCTTC.

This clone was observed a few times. CDR3 in amino acids: CASSRTGSSYEQYF. CDR3 nucleotides: TGTGCCAGCTCAAGGACAGGGAGCTCCTACGAGCAGTACTTC. The V and J genes are TRBV18 and TRBJ2-7; 8 bases are shared with TRBD1. The CDR3 has 14 residues. V trimming: 5 bases; J trimming: 0 bases; junction bases outside the gene matches: 3. The germline V gene has CDR1 KGHSH and CDR2 LQKENI.